Below, 10 T cell receptor beta chains from the same sample are listed, as sequenced in a study of blood T cell repertoires in COVID-19. This table comes from immunoSEQ multiplex PCR, and its TCRdb copy is limited to in-frame clones, with some not included. The table lists just over 300,000 clones, around 90% of them singletons. Sequences were obtained from PBMCs or T cells enriched from blood (not recorded which). The source is a woman between 18 and 30 years old who had recovered from COVID-19.

This clone was found many times. The chain uses TRBV6-1 and TRBJ1-5, with a weak D call TRBD1 (6 bases). The CDR3 is made up of 15 amino acids. Germline loops: CDR1 MNHNS, CDR2 SASEGT. V was pared by 1 base and J by 2 bases, with 9 bases between. The CDR3 region is CASSEGAGGNQPQHF. CDR3 DNA: TGTGCCAGCAGTGAAGGGGCAGGGGGCAATCAGCCCCAGCATTTT.

V gene TRBV5-1 combines with J gene TRBJ1-6, with 7 bases lining up with TRBD1. CDR1 is SGHRS, CDR2 YFSETQ, per germline. Trimming removed 0 bases from V and 8 bases from J; junction bases left unmatched: 5. The CDR3 sequence is 15 residues long. The CDR3 region has the DNA TGCGCCAGCAGCTTGGAAGGGGGCTTGGATTCACCCCTCCACTTT. Its protein product is CASSLEGGLDSPLHF.

The chain couples TRBV28 to TRBJ2-7; tentatively, D is TRBD1 (5 bases). CDR3 length: 14 amino acids. Deletions cut 6 bases from V and 0 bases from J, with 12 bases between. CDR1 is MDHEN and CDR2 is SYDVKM in the germline V gene. CDR3 region: CASRNDRDSYEQYF. CDR3 in DNA: TGTGCCAGCAGAAACGACAGAGACTCCTACGAGCAGTACTTC.

The rearrangement joins TRBV5-1 to TRBJ2-5; D may be TRBD1 (5 bases). CDR1 and CDR2 from the germline V gene are SGHRS and YFSETQ. This CDR3 has 13 amino acids. V shed 2 bases and J shed 4 bases, with 9 bases lying between them. The CDR3 here is CASSFQGTETQYF. CDR3 nucleotides: TGCGCCAGCAGCTTCCAGGGTACAGAGACCCAGTACTTC.

The chain joins TRBV3-1 (or the pseudogene TRBV3-2) to TRBJ1-4; D is uncertain. CDR3 length: 15 residues. Germline values: CDR1 LGHDT, CDR2 YNNKEL (reference sequence). V lost 4 bases and J lost 2, with 11 bases in between. The CDR3 DNA reads as TGTGCCAGCAGCCTCAACGGTGGTACTAATGAAAAACTGTTTTTT. Its protein is CASSLNGGTNEKLFF.

The rearrangement joins TRBV11-2 to TRBJ2-3, with D perhaps matching TRBD2 (6 bases). The CDR3 is made up of 14 amino acids. The ends were cut back, 11 bases at V and 3 bases at J, with 18 bases in the middle. Germline CDR1 and CDR2: SGHAT and FQNNGV. CDR3 nucleotides: TGTGCCTCCGGGGGTGGGGTCGGTACAGATACGCAGTATTTT. Translating gives CASGGGVGTDTQYF. The variable domain in full, completed from reference TRBV11-2 and TRBJ2-3, reads EAGVAQSPRYKIIEKRQSVAFWCNPISGHATLYWYQQILGQGPKLLIQFQNNGVVDDSQLPKDRFSAERLKGVDSTLKIQPAKLEDSAVYLCASGGGVGTDTQYFGPGTRLTVL.

The rearrangement joins TRBV5-6 to TRBJ1-2; D is unresolved. The CDR3 sequence is 12 residues long. V was clipped by 2 bases and J by 7 bases, with 9 bases between them. Germline CDR1 is SGHDT and CDR2 is YYEEEE. DNA for the CDR3: TGTGCCAGCAGCTTTCAGGATGGTGGCTACACCTTC. Translated, it gives CASSFQDGGYTF.

The chain joins TRBV28 to TRBJ1-4; D not resolved. Trimming cost V 3 bases and J 1 base, with 12 bases left between them. Germline V gives CDR1 MDHEN, CDR2 SYDVKM. This CDR3 contains 16 residues. The CDR3 sequence: CASSLRRALTNEKLFF. The CDR3 DNA is TGTGCCAGCAGTTTGAGGAGGGCTCTAACTAATGAAAAACTGTTTTTT.

The chain has TRBV3-1 (or the pseudogene TRBV3-2) and TRBJ2-7; tentatively, D is TRBD1 (7 bases). This CDR3 is 16 amino acids long. Germline V CDR1 and CDR2: LGHDT, YNNKEL (reference sequence). V was pared by 4 bases and J by 3 bases, with 19 bases between. CDR3 sequence reads: CASSPPGRQGLYEQYF. DNA of the CDR3: TGTGCCAGCAGCCCACCGGGTAGACAGGGACTCTACGAGCAGTACTTC.

The V gene is TRBV19, the J gene TRBJ1-6; weak D call: TRBD1 (5 bases). The V end lost 3 bases, the J end lost 5 bases, and 17 bases lay between the germline ends. CDR3 length equals 17 residues. Germline V gene data show CDR1 as LNHDA and CDR2 as SQIVND (reference sequence). CDR3 DNA sequence: TGTGCCAGTAGTATTCGGGGGACGACGTATAATAATTCACCCCTCCACTTT. Its translation: CASSIRGTTYNNSPLHF.